Listed below are T cell receptor beta chains from one sample, sequenced in a study of cytomegalovirus exposure and HLA in healthy donors. Using immunoSEQ multiplex PCR, the repertoire was profiled, and TCRdb retains in-frame clones only, with some absent. The sample records fewer than 200,000 clones, roughly 80% being singletons. Sequencing used PBMCs. The origin of the receptors is a woman aged 18-29 years in good health and CMV-seronegative. Both conserved end residues are part of each CDR3. A D gene is named only where the DNA matches it firmly. Clone size is shown for a subset of rows, as once, few, many or a class of expanded clone.

D gene: TRBD1
clone size: -
J gene: TRBJ2-7
V gene: TRBV27
CDR3 protein: CASNTPGQGYEQYF
CDR3 DNA: TGTGCCAGCAACACTCCGGGACAGGGCTACGAGCAGTACTTC

D gene: TRBD1
clone size: -
J gene: TRBJ1-1
V gene: TRBV4-3
CDR3 protein: CASSKGQGTEAFF
CDR3 DNA: TGCGCCAGCAGCAAGGGACAGGGAACTGAAGCTTTCTTT

D gene: -
clone size: -
J gene: TRBJ1-3
V gene: TRBV6-1
CDR3 protein: CASSGTPFNPGNTIYF
CDR3 DNA: TGTGCCAGCAGTGGGACACCGTTTAACCCTGGAAACACCATATATTTT

D gene: TRBD2
clone size: -
J gene: TRBJ2-1
V gene: TRBV4-3
CDR3 protein: CASSRTSDYNEQFF
CDR3 DNA: TGCGCCAGCAGCCGGACTAGCGACTACAATGAGCAGTTCTTC

D gene: TRBD1
clone size: -
J gene: TRBJ2-1
V gene: TRBV18
CDR3 protein: CASSPTGQGARNEQFF
CDR3 DNA: TGTGCCAGCTCACCGACCGGACAGGGGGCGCGCAATGAGCAGTTCTTC

D gene: TRBD2
clone size: -
J gene: TRBJ2-3
V gene: TRBV5-6
CDR3 protein: CASSLGGLAGAPSDTQYF
CDR3 DNA: TGTGCCAGCAGCTTGGGCGGGCTAGCGGGGGCCCCTTCGGATACGCAGTATTTT

D gene: TRBD1
clone size: -
J gene: TRBJ2-7
V gene: TRBV4-1
CDR3 protein: CASSRTGTASYEQYF
CDR3 DNA: TGCGCCAGCAGCCGGACCGGGACAGCCTCCTACGAGCAGTACTTC

D gene: -
clone size: -
J gene: TRBJ2-5
V gene: TRBV7-9
CDR3 protein: CASSFAGQETQYF
CDR3 DNA: TGTGCCAGCAGTTTCGCGGGCCAAGAGACCCAGTACTTC

D gene: -
clone size: -
J gene: TRBJ2-2
V gene: TRBV4-2
CDR3 protein: CASSQDTLATTNTGELFF
CDR3 DNA: TGTGCCAGCAGCCAAGACACTCTAGCGACAACGAACACCGGGGAGCTGTTTTTT

D gene: TRBD2
clone size: once
J gene: TRBJ2-2
V gene: TRBV9
CDR3 protein: CASSVKRWGGTGELFF
CDR3 DNA: TGTGCCAGCAGCGTCAAGCGGTGGGGAGGGACCGGGGAGCTGTTTTTT

D gene: -
clone size: -
J gene: TRBJ1-2
V gene: TRBV25-1
CDR3 protein: CASSEWHRPPNYGYTF
CDR3 DNA: TGTGCCAGCAGTGAATGGCACCGCCCTCCTAACTATGGCTACACCTTC

D gene: TRBD2
clone size: -
J gene: TRBJ2-3
V gene: TRBV6-6
CDR3 protein: CASRGSGTLRDTQYF
CDR3 DNA: TGTGCCAGCAGGGGAAGCGGGACCCTGAGGGATACGCAGTATTTT

D gene: TRBD2
clone size: -
J gene: TRBJ2-3
V gene: TRBV27
CDR3 protein: CASRLAGGADTQYF
CDR3 DNA: TGTGCCAGCAGACTAGCGGGAGGTGCAGATACGCAGTATTTT

D gene: -
clone size: -
J gene: TRBJ1-1
V gene: TRBV7-2
CDR3 protein: CASSFRGMNTEAFF
CDR3 DNA: TGTGCCAGCAGCTTCAGGGGCATGAACACTGAAGCTTTCTTT

D gene: TRBD2
clone size: -
J gene: TRBJ2-3
V gene: TRBV4-2
CDR3 protein: CASRTTSRITDTQYF
CDR3 DNA: TGTGCCAGCCGCACGACTAGCAGGATCACAGATACGCAGTATTTT

D gene: -
clone size: -
J gene: TRBJ1-4
V gene: TRBV7-8
CDR3 protein: CASSLLPTENEKLFF
CDR3 DNA: TGTGCCAGCAGCCTCTTACCGACAGAGAATGAAAAACTGTTTTTT

D gene: -
clone size: -
J gene: TRBJ2-1
V gene: TRBV5-1
CDR3 protein: CASSLGQSSYNEQFF
CDR3 DNA: TGCGCCAGCAGCTTGGGACAGAGCTCCTACAATGAGCAGTTCTTC

D gene: -
clone size: -
J gene: TRBJ2-3
V gene: TRBV5-1
CDR3 protein: CASSRGGKDTQYF
CDR3 DNA: TGCGCCAGCAGCAGGGGGGGTAAAGATACGCAGTATTTT

D gene: TRBD1
clone size: -
J gene: TRBJ2-1
V gene: TRBV18
CDR3 protein: CASLLVGGNYNEQFF
CDR3 DNA: TGTGCCAGCTTACTAGTAGGGGGCAACTACAATGAGCAGTTCTTC

D gene: TRBD2
clone size: -
J gene: TRBJ2-7
V gene: TRBV7-8
CDR3 protein: CASSFHGTSGPSYEQYF
CDR3 DNA: TGTGCCAGCAGCTTCCACGGGACTAGCGGGCCTTCCTACGAGCAGTACTTC

D gene: TRBD2
clone size: -
J gene: TRBJ2-1
V gene: TRBV10-3
CDR3 protein: CAISESMGRCGRASNSYNEQFF
CDR3 DNA: TGTGCCATCAGTGAGTCGATGGGTAGGTGCGGGAGGGCCTCCAACTCCTACAATGAGCAGTTCTTC

D gene: TRBD2
clone size: once
J gene: TRBJ2-5
V gene: TRBV28
CDR3 protein: CASRPPLGTSGKETQYF
CDR3 DNA: TGTGCCAGCAGGCCCCCCCTCGGGACTAGCGGGAAGGAGACCCAGTACTTC

D gene: TRBD2
clone size: -
J gene: TRBJ2-3
V gene: TRBV5-1
CDR3 protein: CASSLGLAGGTDTQYF
CDR3 DNA: TGCGCCAGCAGCTTGGGACTAGCGGGAGGGACAGATACGCAGTATTTT

D gene: -
clone size: -
J gene: TRBJ2-1
V gene: TRBV11-2
CDR3 protein: CASSRTPPNTYNEQFF
CDR3 DNA: TGTGCCAGCAGCCGGACACCGCCCAACACTTACAATGAGCAGTTCTTC

D gene: TRBD1
clone size: -
J gene: TRBJ1-1
V gene: TRBV19
CDR3 protein: CASTLSTGGLTEAFF
CDR3 DNA: TGTGCCAGTACCCTATCGACAGGGGGCCTCACTGAAGCTTTCTTT

D gene: -
clone size: -
J gene: TRBJ2-1
V gene: TRBV28
CDR3 protein: CASSLLAPYNEQFF
CDR3 DNA: TGTGCCAGCAGCCTACTAGCACCCTACAATGAGCAGTTCTTC

D gene: -
clone size: few
J gene: TRBJ1-4
V gene: TRBV15
CDR3 protein: CATSRELMGGVGEKLFF
CDR3 DNA: TGTGCCACCAGCAGAGAGTTGATGGGAGGCGTTGGAGAAAAACTGTTTTTT

D gene: -
clone size: -
J gene: TRBJ2-7
V gene: TRBV29-1
CDR3 protein: CSVEDEGAYEQYF
CDR3 DNA: TGCAGCGTTGAAGATGAGGGAGCCTACGAGCAGTACTTC

D gene: TRBD1
clone size: -
J gene: TRBJ1-2
V gene: TRBV5-1
CDR3 protein: CASSLDRGGGYTF
CDR3 DNA: TGCGCCAGCAGCTTGGACAGGGGCGGCGGCTACACCTTC

D gene: -
clone size: -
J gene: TRBJ2-5
V gene: TRBV7-2
CDR3 protein: CASSLFHGQETQYF
CDR3 DNA: TGTGCCAGCAGCTTATTCCACGGGCAAGAGACCCAGTACTTC

D gene: -
clone size: -
J gene: TRBJ1-1
V gene: TRBV21-1
CDR3 protein: CASSKAIGTGVPRGAFF
CDR3 DNA: TGTGCCAGCAGCAAAGCGATCGGGACAGGGGTGCCCCGGGGGGCTTTCTTT

D gene: -
clone size: few
J gene: TRBJ1-1
V gene: TRBV9
CDR3 protein: CASSVALNTEAFF
CDR3 DNA: TGTGCCAGCAGCGTAGCTCTGAACACTGAAGCTTTCTTT

D gene: -
clone size: -
J gene: TRBJ1-1
V gene: TRBV2
CDR3 protein: CAGRGGGTEAFF
CDR3 DNA: TGTGCCGGGCGGGGGGGAGGCACTGAAGCTTTCTTT

D gene: -
clone size: few
J gene: TRBJ1-1
V gene: TRBV4-3
CDR3 protein: CASSQLARLNTEAFF
CDR3 DNA: TGCGCCAGCAGCCAATTAGCACGATTGAACACTGAAGCTTTCTTT

D gene: -
clone size: -
J gene: TRBJ2-7
V gene: TRBV19
CDR3 protein: CASSGGPGRTYEQYF
CDR3 DNA: TGTGCCAGTAGTGGGGGCCCGGGACGGACCTACGAGCAGTACTTC

D gene: TRBD1
clone size: -
J gene: TRBJ1-3
V gene: TRBV25-1
CDR3 protein: CASSDMGQGTGNTIYF
CDR3 DNA: TGTGCCAGCAGTGACATGGGACAGGGGACTGGAAACACCATATATTTT

D gene: -
clone size: once
J gene: TRBJ1-6
V gene: TRBV15
CDR3 protein: CATSRDAGQPYNSPLHF
CDR3 DNA: TGTGCCACCAGCAGAGACGCCGGACAGCCCTATAATTCACCCCTCCACTTT

D gene: -
clone size: -
J gene: TRBJ1-1
V gene: TRBV18
CDR3 protein: CASSAGDAEAFF
CDR3 DNA: TGTGCCAGCTCTGCGGGGGATGCTGAAGCTTTCTTT

D gene: -
clone size: -
J gene: TRBJ1-4
V gene: TRBV6-6
CDR3 protein: CASSDQGYNEKLFF
CDR3 DNA: TGTGCCAGCAGTGACCAGGGGTACAATGAAAAACTGTTTTTT

D gene: -
clone size: few
J gene: TRBJ1-1
V gene: TRBV28
CDR3 protein: CASSGPPNTEAFF
CDR3 DNA: TGTGCCAGCAGTGGGCCTCCGAACACTGAAGCTTTCTTT

D gene: TRBD1
clone size: -
J gene: TRBJ1-5
V gene: TRBV7-2
CDR3 protein: CASSLTGVGQPQHF
CDR3 DNA: TGTGCCAGCAGTTTAACAGGGGTGGGTCAGCCCCAGCATTTT

D gene: -
clone size: -
J gene: TRBJ2-7
V gene: TRBV6-6
CDR3 protein: CASSYGRDEQYF
CDR3 DNA: TGTGCCAGCAGTTACGGTAGAGACGAGCAGTACTTC

D gene: -
clone size: -
J gene: TRBJ2-5
V gene: TRBV5-1
CDR3 protein: CASSLDGSLARETQYF
CDR3 DNA: TGCGCCAGCAGCTTGGATGGGAGTTTGGCGAGGGAGACCCAGTACTTC

D gene: -
clone size: -
J gene: TRBJ2-1
V gene: TRBV6-5
CDR3 protein: CATSRGNEQFF
CDR3 DNA: TGTGCCACCTCACGGGGCAATGAGCAGTTCTTC

D gene: -
clone size: -
J gene: TRBJ2-3
V gene: TRBV11-3
CDR3 protein: CASSLGGTFTDTQYF
CDR3 DNA: TGTGCCAGCAGCTTAGGCGGGACTTTCACAGATACGCAGTATTTT

D gene: TRBD1
clone size: -
J gene: TRBJ2-5
V gene: TRBV15
CDR3 protein: CATSRERGRETQYF
CDR3 DNA: TGTGCCACCAGCAGAGAGAGGGGGCGAGAGACCCAGTACTTC

D gene: -
clone size: once
J gene: TRBJ1-4
V gene: TRBV21-1
CDR3 protein: CASSKSGGEANEKLFF
CDR3 DNA: TGTGCCAGCAGCAAGTCAGGGGGTGAGGCTAATGAAAAACTGTTTTTT

D gene: TRBD2
clone size: -
J gene: TRBJ2-2
V gene: TRBV9
CDR3 protein: CASSVVAGSAGELFF
CDR3 DNA: TGTGCCAGCAGCGTAGTAGCGGGATCAGCCGGGGAGCTGTTTTTT

D gene: TRBD2
clone size: -
J gene: TRBJ2-3
V gene: TRBV7-2
CDR3 protein: CASTARTRPTSTDTQYF
CDR3 DNA: TGTGCCAGCACCGCACGGACTAGACCCACCAGCACAGATACGCAGTATTTT

D gene: -
clone size: -
J gene: TRBJ1-2
V gene: TRBV27
CDR3 protein: CASRGSRDPKYGYTF
CDR3 DNA: TGTGCCAGCAGGGGAAGCAGGGATCCTAAGTATGGCTACACCTTC

D gene: TRBD1
clone size: -
J gene: TRBJ1-1
V gene: TRBV10-2
CDR3 protein: CASSESTGGGTEAFF
CDR3 DNA: TGCGCCAGCAGTGAGTCGACAGGGGGTGGCACTGAAGCTTTCTTT